This is a list of T cell receptor beta chains from one sample in a study of cytomegalovirus exposure and HLA in healthy donors. Here immunoSEQ multiplex PCR was the method, and the copy in TCRdb shows in-frame clones only, minus some. The sample table sets out about 100,000 clones. Source material: PBMCs. The receptors come from a man aged 50 to 59 in good health and CMV-seronegative. Both conserved end residues are part of each CDR3. A D gene is named only where the DNA matches it firmly.

J | V | D | CDR3 | DNA
TRBJ2-2 | TRBV6-6 | NA | CASGLLGLVNTGELFF | TGTGCCAGCGGTTTGCTGGGACTGGTGAACACCGGGGAGCTGTTTTTT
TRBJ1-2 | TRBV19 | NA | CASSRAGGYTF | TGTGCCAGTAGTAGGGCAGGGGGCTACACCTTC
TRBJ1-1 | TRBV11-2 | NA | CASSLERPVKNTEAFF | TGTGCCAGCAGCTTAGAGCGGCCGGTGAAGAACACTGAAGCTTTCTTT
TRBJ1-2 | TRBV29-1 | NA | CSVGEAEGYTF | TGCAGCGTGGGTGAGGCCGAGGGCTACACCTTC
TRBJ2-6 | TRBV2 | NA | CASSLQGSGANVLTF | TGTGCCAGTAGCCTACAGGGCTCTGGGGCCAACGTCCTGACTTTC
TRBJ1-1 | TRBV4-1 | NA | CASSQGQWNTEAFF | TGCGCCAGCAGCCAAGGCCAGTGGAACACTGAAGCTTTCTTT
TRBJ1-1 | TRBV19 | NA | CASSMGGVYTEAFF | TGTGCCAGTAGTATGGGGGGAGTATACACTGAAGCTTTCTTT
TRBJ2-1 | TRBV4-1 | TRBD1 | CASSSSGTATYNEQFF | TGCGCCAGCAGCTCATCCGGGACAGCGACTTACAATGAGCAGTTCTTC
TRBJ2-3 | TRBV30 | TRBD2 | CAWRETSGGTDTQYF | TGTGCCTGGAGGGAGACTAGCGGCGGCACAGATACGCAGTATTTT
TRBJ2-5 | TRBV5-6 | NA | CASSRGDSGRETQYF | TGTGCCAGCAGCCGCGGGGACTCGGGGCGGGAGACCCAGTACTTC
TRBJ1-1 | TRBV25-1 | NA | CASSDYSFGGAFF | TGTGCCAGCAGTGACTATTCATTTGGCGGAGCTTTCTTT
TRBJ1-5 | TRBV28 | TRBD1 | CASTPDRGYGQPQHF | TGTGCCAGCACCCCGGACAGGGGGTATGGTCAGCCCCAGCATTTT
TRBJ1-4 | TRBV30 | NA | CAWSEGEKLFF | TGTGCCTGGAGTGAGGGGGAAAAACTGTTTTTT
TRBJ2-7 | TRBV19 | NA | CASSLTGQPYEQYF | TGTGCCAGTAGCTTGACAGGCCAACCCTACGAGCAGTACTTC
TRBJ1-2 | TRBV29-1 | TRBD1 | CSVDVGTGGGGGYTF | TGCAGCGTTGACGTCGGGACAGGGGGTGGCGGGGGCTACACCTTC
TRBJ1-6 | TRBV7-2 | NA | CASSLEWANSPLHF | TGTGCCAGCAGCTTAGAATGGGCCAATTCACCCCTCCACTTT
TRBJ2-2 | TRBV5-1 | NA | CASRYSPLDTGELFF | TGCGCCAGCAGATACTCTCCACTGGACACCGGGGAGCTGTTTTTT
TRBJ2-2 | TRBV7-9 | TRBD2 | CASSSLAGETSGELFF | TGTGCCAGCAGCTCCCTAGCGGGGGAGACGAGCGGGGAGCTGTTTTTT
TRBJ2-3 | TRBV19 | NA | CASAQVRSTDTQYF | TGTGCCAGTGCACAGGTTCGAAGCACAGATACGCAGTATTTT
TRBJ1-1 | TRBV5-4 | NA | CASSLFSSGVTEAFF | TGTGCCAGCAGCTTGTTTTCCTCGGGGGTCACTGAAGCTTTCTTT
TRBJ2-1 | TRBV5-1 | TRBD2 | CASSLGSGSSSYNEQFF | TGCGCCAGCAGTTTGGGTAGCGGGAGTTCGTCCTACAATGAGCAGTTCTTC
TRBJ2-3 | TRBV29-1 | NA | CSVNRYGGSTDTQYF | TGCAGCGTTAATAGATACGGGGGTAGCACAGATACGCAGTATTTT
TRBJ1-2 | TRBV5-1 | NA | CASSLLVPANYGYTF | TGCGCCAGCAGCTTACTGGTACCCGCTAACTATGGCTACACCTTC